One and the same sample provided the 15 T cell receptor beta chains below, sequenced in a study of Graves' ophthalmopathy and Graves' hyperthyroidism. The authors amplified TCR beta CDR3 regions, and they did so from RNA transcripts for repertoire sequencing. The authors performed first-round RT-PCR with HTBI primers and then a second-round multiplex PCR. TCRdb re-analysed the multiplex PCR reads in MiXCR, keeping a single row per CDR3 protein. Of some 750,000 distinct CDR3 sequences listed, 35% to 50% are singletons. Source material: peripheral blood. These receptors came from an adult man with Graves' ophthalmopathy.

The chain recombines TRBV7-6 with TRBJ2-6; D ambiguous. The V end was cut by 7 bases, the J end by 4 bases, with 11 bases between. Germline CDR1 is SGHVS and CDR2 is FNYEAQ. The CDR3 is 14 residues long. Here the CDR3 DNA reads TGTGCCAGCACCCAGGATCCGGGGGCCAACGTCCTGACTTTC. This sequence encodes CASTQDPGANVLTF. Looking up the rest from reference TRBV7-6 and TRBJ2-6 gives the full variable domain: GAGVSQSPRYKVTKRGQDVALRCDPISGHVSLYWYRQALGQGPEFLTYFNYEAQQDKSGLPNDRFSAERPEGSISTLTIQRTEQRDSAMYRCASTQDPGANVLTFGAGSRLTVL.

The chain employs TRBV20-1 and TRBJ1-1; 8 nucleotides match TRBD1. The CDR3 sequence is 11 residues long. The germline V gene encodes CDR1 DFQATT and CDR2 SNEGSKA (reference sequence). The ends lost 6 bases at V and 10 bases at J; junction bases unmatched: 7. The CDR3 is CSARQGFVAFF. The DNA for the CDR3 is TGCAGTGCGCGACAGGGGTTTGTAGCTTTCTTT.

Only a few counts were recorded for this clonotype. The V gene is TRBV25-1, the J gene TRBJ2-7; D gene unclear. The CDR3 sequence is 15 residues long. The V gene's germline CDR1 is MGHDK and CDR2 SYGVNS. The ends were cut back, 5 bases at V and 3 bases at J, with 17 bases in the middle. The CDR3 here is CASSSPAQTHYEQYF. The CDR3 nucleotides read TGTGCCAGCAGTTCCCCAGCACAGACCCACTACGAGCAGTACTTC.

CDR3 protein: CATSTMTSGGRQETQYF. CDR3 in DNA: TGTGCCACCAGCACCATGACTAGTGGGGGGCGCCAAGAGACCCAGTACTTC. This chain joins TRBV15 and TRBJ2-5, with D perhaps matching TRBD1 or TRBD2 (6 bases each). V lost 4 bases to trimming and J lost 1 base, with 19 bases between them. CDR3 length: 17 amino acids. CDR1 and CDR2 (germline): LNHNV, YYDKDF (reference sequence).

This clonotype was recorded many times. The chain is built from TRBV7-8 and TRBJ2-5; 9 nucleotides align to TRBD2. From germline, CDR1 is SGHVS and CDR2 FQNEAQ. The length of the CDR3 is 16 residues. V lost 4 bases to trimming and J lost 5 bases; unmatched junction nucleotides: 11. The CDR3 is CASSSQLAGGQETQYF. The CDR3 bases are TGTGCCAGCAGCTCCCAGCTCGCGGGGGGGCAGGAGACCCAGTACTTC. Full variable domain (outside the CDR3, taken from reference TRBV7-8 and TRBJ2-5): GAGVSQSPRYKVAKRGQDVALRCDPISGHVSLFWYQQALGQGPEFLTYFQNEAQLDKSGLPSDRFFAERPEGSVSTLKIQRTQQEDSAVYLCASSSQLAGGQETQYFGPGTRLLVL.

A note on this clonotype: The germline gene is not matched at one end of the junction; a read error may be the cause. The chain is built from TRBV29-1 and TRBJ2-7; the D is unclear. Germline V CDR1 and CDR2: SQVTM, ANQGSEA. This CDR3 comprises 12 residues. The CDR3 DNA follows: TGCAGCGTTGAGTTTCCTTCCTACGGGCAGTACTTC. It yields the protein CSVEFPSYGQYF.

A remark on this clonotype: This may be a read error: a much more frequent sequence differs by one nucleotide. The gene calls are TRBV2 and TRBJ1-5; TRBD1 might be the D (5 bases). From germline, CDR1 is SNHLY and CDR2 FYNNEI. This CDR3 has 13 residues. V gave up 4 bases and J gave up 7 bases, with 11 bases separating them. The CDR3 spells CASSVDGGQPQHF. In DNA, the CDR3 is TGTGCCAGCAGTGTGGACGGGGGGCAGCCCCAGCATTTT.

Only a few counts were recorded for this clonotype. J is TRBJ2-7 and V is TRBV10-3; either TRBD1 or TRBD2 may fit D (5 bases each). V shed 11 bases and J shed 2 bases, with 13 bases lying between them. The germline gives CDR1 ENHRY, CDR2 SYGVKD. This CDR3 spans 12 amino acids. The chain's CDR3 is CAAEQGPYEQYF. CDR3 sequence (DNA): TGTGCCGCGGAGCAGGGACCCTACGAGCAGTACTTC.

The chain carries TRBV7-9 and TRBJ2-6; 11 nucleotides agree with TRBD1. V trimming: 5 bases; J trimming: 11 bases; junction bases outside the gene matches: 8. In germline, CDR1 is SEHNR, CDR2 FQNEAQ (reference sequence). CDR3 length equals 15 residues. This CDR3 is CASSRQGQGAYVLTF. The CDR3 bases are TGTGCCAGCAGCCGACAAGGACAGGGGGCTTACGTCCTGACTTTC.

The CDR3 here is CAWWDLSVKLFF. In DNA form, the CDR3 reads TGTGCCTGGTGGGATCTCTCCGTGAAGCTGTTTTTT. The chain has TRBV30 and TRBJ2-2; no clear D gene. Trimming cost V 5 bases and J 12 bases, with 16 bases left between them. This CDR3 is 12 amino acids long. Germline values: CDR1 GTSNPN, CDR2 SVGIG (reference sequence).

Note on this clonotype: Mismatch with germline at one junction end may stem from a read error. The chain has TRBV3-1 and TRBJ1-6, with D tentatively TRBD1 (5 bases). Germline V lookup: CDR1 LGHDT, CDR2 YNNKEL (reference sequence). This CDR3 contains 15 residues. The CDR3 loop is CASSQGGAANSPLHF. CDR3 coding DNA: TGCGCCAGCAGCCAAGGCGGGGCAGCTAATTCACCCCTCCACTTT.

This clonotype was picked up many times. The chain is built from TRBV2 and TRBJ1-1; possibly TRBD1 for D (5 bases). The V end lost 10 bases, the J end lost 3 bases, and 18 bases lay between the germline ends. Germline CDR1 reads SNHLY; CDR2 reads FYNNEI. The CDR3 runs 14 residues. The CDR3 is CATSGGAGYTEAFF. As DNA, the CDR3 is TGTGCCACAAGCGGTGGGGCAGGGTACACTGAAGCTTTCTTT. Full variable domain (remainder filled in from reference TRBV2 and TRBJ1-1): EPEVTQTPSHQVTQMGQEVILRCVPISNHLYFYWYRQILGQKVEFLVSFYNNEISEKSEIFDDQFSVERPDGSNFTLKIRSTKLEDSAMYFCATSGGAGYTEAFFGQGTRLTVV.

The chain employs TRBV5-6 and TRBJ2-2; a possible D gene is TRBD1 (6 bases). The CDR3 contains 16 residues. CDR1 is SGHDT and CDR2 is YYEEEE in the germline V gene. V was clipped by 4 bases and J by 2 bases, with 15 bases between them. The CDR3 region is CASSHPGQFNTGELFF. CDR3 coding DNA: TGTGCCAGCAGCCACCCAGGACAGTTTAACACCGGGGAGCTGTTTTTT.

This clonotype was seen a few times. CDR3 region: CSARRDNTGELFF. The CDR3 DNA reads TGCAGTGCCCGGCGGGACAACACCGGGGAGCTGTTTTTT. The rearrangement joins TRBV20-1 to TRBJ2-2; D is possibly TRBD2 (6 bases). CDR1 DFQATT and CDR2 SNEGSKA come from the germline V gene (reference sequence). The V end was cut by 6 bases, the J end by 2 bases, with 10 bases between. The CDR3 has 13 amino acids.

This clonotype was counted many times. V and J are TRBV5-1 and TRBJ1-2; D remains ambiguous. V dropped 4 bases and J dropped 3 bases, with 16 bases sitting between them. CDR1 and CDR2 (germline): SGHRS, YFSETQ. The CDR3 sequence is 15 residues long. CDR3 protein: CASSPGVAGDYGYTF. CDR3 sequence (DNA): TGCGCCAGCAGCCCTGGGGTTGCCGGGGACTATGGCTACACCTTC.